The rows below give T cell receptor beta chains drawn from one sample of a study of T cell changes during pregnancy in multiple sclerosis. The repertoire was sequenced with immunoSEQ multiplex PCR; TCRdb's copy has only in-frame clones and lacks some. The sample records 70,000 to 80,000 clones, 85% to 95% being singletons. Material: peripheral blood, obtained in the first trimester of pregnancy. These TCRs come from a female donor with multiple sclerosis, enrolled in a pregnancy study. The CDR3 runs from the conserved cysteine through the conserved F or W. D genes are given only for firm matches. Only part of the rows carry a size: once, few, many, or a class if the clone is expanded.

DNA: TGTGCCAGCAGCTTACCAGGTGGTAGCACTGAAGCTTTCTTT
CDR3: CASSLPGGSTEAFF
size: NA
V: TRBV13
D: NA
J: TRBJ1-1

DNA: TGTGCCAGCAGCTTAGAGTCGGCAGGGGTGGCCAAAAACATTCAGTACTTC
CDR3: CASSLESAGVAKNIQYF
size: NA
V: TRBV7-2
D: NA
J: TRBJ2-4

DNA: TGTGCCATCAGTGAGGTTCTCTTCAACACCATATATTTT
CDR3: CAISEVLFNTIYF
size: NA
V: TRBV10-3
D: NA
J: TRBJ1-3

DNA: TGTGCCAGCAGCCACGGACAGCTCTATGGCTACACCTTC
CDR3: CASSHGQLYGYTF
size: NA
V: TRBV7-2
D: NA
J: TRBJ1-2

DNA: TGTGCCAGTAGTCCCCGACAGGGACAGCCCCAGCATTTT
CDR3: CASSPRQGQPQHF
size: few
V: TRBV19
D: TRBD1
J: TRBJ1-5

DNA: TGTGCCAGCAGCTCTCACAGGGTTGGAAAAGCTTTCTTT
CDR3: CASSSHRVGKAFF
size: NA
V: TRBV7-8
D: NA
J: TRBJ1-1

DNA: TGCGCCAGCAATCGGGATTTACAACCGAAGCAGTTCTTC
CDR3: CASNRDLQPKQFF
size: NA
V: TRBV5-1
D: NA
J: TRBJ2-1

DNA: TGCGCCAGCAGTCAAGGGGTAGCGGGAGAAACTAGCACAGATACGCAGTATTTT
CDR3: CASSQGVAGETSTDTQYF
size: NA
V: TRBV23-1
D: TRBD2
J: TRBJ2-3

DNA: TGCGCCAGCAGCTTGGAGGGAGGTACCGGGGAGCTGTTTTTT
CDR3: CASSLEGGTGELFF
size: NA
V: TRBV5-1
D: NA
J: TRBJ2-2

DNA: TGTGCCAGCAGTTACGGTTCCCCGAGGCCGGAGGAGCAGTTCTTC
CDR3: CASSYGSPRPEEQFF
size: NA
V: TRBV6-5
D: NA
J: TRBJ2-1

DNA: TGCGCCAGCAGGACAGCGAACACTGAAGCTTTCTTT
CDR3: CASRTANTEAFF
size: NA
V: TRBV5-1
D: NA
J: TRBJ1-1

DNA: TGTGCCAGCAGCTTAAGTCGGCAGGCGAACACTGAAGCTTTCTTT
CDR3: CASSLSRQANTEAFF
size: few
V: TRBV7-3
D: NA
J: TRBJ1-1

DNA: TGTGCCAGCCAGGGAGGGGGCACAGATACGCAGTATTTT
CDR3: CASQGGGTDTQYF
size: NA
V: TRBV10-3
D: TRBD2
J: TRBJ2-3

DNA: TGTGCCACCAGCAGAGAGAGCGGGGCTGGAGCAGATACGCAGTATTTT
CDR3: CATSRESGAGADTQYF
size: NA
V: TRBV15
D: TRBD2
J: TRBJ2-3

DNA: TGTGCCAGCAGCCAAGGACAGGGTTATGGCTACACCTTC
CDR3: CASSQGQGYGYTF
size: once
V: TRBV5-4
D: TRBD1
J: TRBJ1-2

DNA: TGTGCCACCAAAAGGACTAGCTTCAATGAGCAGTTCTTC
CDR3: CATKRTSFNEQFF
size: NA
V: TRBV15
D: TRBD2
J: TRBJ2-1

DNA: TGCAGCGTTGAACCGAGCTCCTACAATGAGCAGTTCTTC
CDR3: CSVEPSSYNEQFF
size: NA
V: TRBV29-1
D: NA
J: TRBJ2-1

DNA: TGCGCCAGCAGCTTTCCGGGACAACCCTACAATGAGCAGTTCTTC
CDR3: CASSFPGQPYNEQFF
size: NA
V: TRBV5-1
D: NA
J: TRBJ2-1

DNA: TGTGCCAGCAGTGAAGGAGTAGGAAGGACAGGCCTAAAGTACTTC
CDR3: CASSEGVGRTGLKYF
size: NA
V: TRBV25-1
D: TRBD1
J: TRBJ2-7

DNA: TGCAGCGTATTCGGGACAGGGGGTAACACTGAAGCTTTCTTT
CDR3: CSVFGTGGNTEAFF
size: NA
V: TRBV29-1
D: TRBD1
J: TRBJ1-1

DNA: TGTGCCAGCAGTTTAAACACAGGCTACGAGCAGTACTTC
CDR3: CASSLNTGYEQYF
size: NA
V: TRBV28
D: NA
J: TRBJ2-7

DNA: TGTGCCAGTAGTCAGACATGGGAGCAGTTCTTC
CDR3: CASSQTWEQFF
size: NA
V: TRBV19
D: NA
J: TRBJ2-1

DNA: TGTGCCAGCAGTGTGGGACAGGGAGTTGGGACCCAGTACTTC
CDR3: CASSVGQGVGTQYF
size: NA
V: TRBV21-1
D: NA
J: TRBJ2-5

DNA: TGTGCCAGCAGTGAAAACAGGGGTCACCTTGGGGCTTTCTTT
CDR3: CASSENRGHLGAFF
size: NA
V: TRBV2
D: TRBD1
J: TRBJ1-1

DNA: TGTGCCAGCAGTGAACCCAATCTCTGGGCCTCGGGGAAGACCCAGTACTTC
CDR3: CASSEPNLWASGKTQYF
size: NA
V: TRBV2
D: NA
J: TRBJ2-5

DNA: TGCGCCAGCAGCCAATATTACGAGGACATGAACACTGAAGCTTTCTTT
CDR3: CASSQYYEDMNTEAFF
size: NA
V: TRBV4-3
D: NA
J: TRBJ1-1

DNA: TGTGCCGCAGGGGGGTCCTACGAGCAGTACTTC
CDR3: CAAGGSYEQYF
size: NA
V: TRBV28
D: NA
J: TRBJ2-7

DNA: TGTGCCAGCAGTGAAGCTAGCCCCAGACAGGCAGATACGCAGTATTTT
CDR3: CASSEASPRQADTQYF
size: once
V: TRBV25-1
D: NA
J: TRBJ2-3

DNA: TGTGCCAGCAGTCAGGGGGCTAGCAATCAGCCCCAGCATTTT
CDR3: CASSQGASNQPQHF
size: NA
V: TRBV2
D: TRBD1
J: TRBJ1-5

DNA: TGTGCCAGCAGTTTAAAAACGCGCGGTAGCGGGGGAGAGACCCAGTACTTC
CDR3: CASSLKTRGSGGETQYF
size: NA
V: TRBV27
D: TRBD2
J: TRBJ2-5

DNA: TGTGCCATCAGTGTGCAGGGGACAGCCTACGAGCAGTACTTC
CDR3: CAISVQGTAYEQYF
size: NA
V: TRBV10-3
D: TRBD1
J: TRBJ2-7

DNA: TGTGCCAGCAGCTTGAACAGGGGGGCTAACTATGGCTACACCTTC
CDR3: CASSLNRGANYGYTF
size: NA
V: TRBV7-2
D: TRBD1
J: TRBJ1-2

DNA: TGCAGTGCTAGCGACAATGAGCAGTTCTTC
CDR3: CSASDNEQFF
size: NA
V: TRBV20-1
D: NA
J: TRBJ2-1

DNA: TGTGCCAGCAGCACCGGGACTAGCGGGAGGCCGAATGAGCAGTTCTTC
CDR3: CASSTGTSGRPNEQFF
size: NA
V: TRBV7-3
D: TRBD2
J: TRBJ2-1

DNA: TGTGCCAGCAGCTCAATGACAGGACACAATGAGCAGTTCTTC
CDR3: CASSSMTGHNEQFF
size: NA
V: TRBV11-2
D: NA
J: TRBJ2-1

DNA: TGTGCCAGCAGTTACTCCTCCACCAGCTCCTACAATGAGCAGTTCTTC
CDR3: CASSYSSTSSYNEQFF
size: NA
V: TRBV6-5
D: NA
J: TRBJ2-1

DNA: TGTGCCAGTAGTATAGATAGACTCTCGAGAGGAGAAGCTTTCTTT
CDR3: CASSIDRLSRGEAFF
size: once
V: TRBV19
D: NA
J: TRBJ1-1

DNA: TGCGCCAGCACAAAAGCCCCGACAGGCCGGGGCATGAACACCGGGGAGCTGTTTTTT
CDR3: CASTKAPTGRGMNTGELFF
size: NA
V: TRBV5-1
D: NA
J: TRBJ2-2

DNA: TGTGCCAGCAGCTTCTGGCTAGGACTAGCGGGTTCCTCCTACGAGCAGTACTTC
CDR3: CASSFWLGLAGSSYEQYF
size: NA
V: TRBV11-2
D: TRBD2
J: TRBJ2-7

DNA: TGTGCCAGCAGCCGCGACAGGGGAGCTTTCTTT
CDR3: CASSRDRGAFF
size: NA
V: TRBV2
D: TRBD1
J: TRBJ1-1

DNA: TGTGCCAGCAGCTTATCCCCCGTAATATCCTACGAGCAGTACTTC
CDR3: CASSLSPVISYEQYF
size: NA
V: TRBV11-1
D: NA
J: TRBJ2-7

DNA: TGTGCCAGCAGCTTCGGACAAGAGCTGTTTTTT
CDR3: CASSFGQELFF
size: NA
V: TRBV7-8
D: NA
J: TRBJ2-2

DNA: TGTGCCAGCAGTTCCGGGACAGGGGGCATCTACGAGCAGTACTTC
CDR3: CASSSGTGGIYEQYF
size: NA
V: TRBV28
D: TRBD1
J: TRBJ2-7

DNA: TGCGCCAGCAGGGCGGGGCGCGGGGCGGGCACCGGGGAGCTGTTTTTT
CDR3: CASRAGRGAGTGELFF
size: once
V: TRBV10-1
D: NA
J: TRBJ2-2

DNA: TGTGCCAGCAGCTCCAAGCCGACTAGACCCGGGGAGCTGTTTTTT
CDR3: CASSSKPTRPGELFF
size: NA
V: TRBV7-9
D: NA
J: TRBJ2-2

DNA: TGTGCCTGGTCTCAGGGGGCGCGTGTTGGCTACACCTTC
CDR3: CAWSQGARVGYTF
size: once
V: TRBV30
D: TRBD1
J: TRBJ1-2

DNA: TGTGCCAGCTCACAGAAGACGGGTGATAATGAAAAACTGTTTTTT
CDR3: CASSQKTGDNEKLFF
size: NA
V: TRBV18
D: NA
J: TRBJ1-4

DNA: TGTGCCAGCAGCCCCAGACTAGCGGGGGAGACCCAGTACTTC
CDR3: CASSPRLAGETQYF
size: NA
V: TRBV11-2
D: TRBD2
J: TRBJ2-5

DNA: TGTGCCAGCAGTGATCGAGACAGGTTGCGTTATGGCTACACCTTC
CDR3: CASSDRDRLRYGYTF
size: NA
V: TRBV2
D: NA
J: TRBJ1-2

DNA: TGTGCCAGCAGCTCACGACTAGCGGTACCCTACGAGCAGTACTTC
CDR3: CASSSRLAVPYEQYF
size: NA
V: TRBV11-2
D: TRBD2
J: TRBJ2-7

DNA: TGCAGCGTTGAAGACCCCGGGTCCCCCTACAATGAGCAGTTCTTC
CDR3: CSVEDPGSPYNEQFF
size: NA
V: TRBV29-1
D: NA
J: TRBJ2-1

DNA: TGTGCCAGCAGCGAAAGCCGCTTGGGGGGAGGGATTAACTCTGGCTACACCTTC
CDR3: CASSESRLGGGINSGYTF
size: NA
V: TRBV27
D: NA
J: TRBJ1-2

DNA: TGTGCCAGCAGACCTTACGAAGGGGCTGGGGCCAACGTCCTGACTTTC
CDR3: CASRPYEGAGANVLTF
size: NA
V: TRBV2
D: NA
J: TRBJ2-6

DNA: TGTGCCAGCAGCCCTGGGGGCACCTACGAGCAGTACTTC
CDR3: CASSPGGTYEQYF
size: NA
V: TRBV28
D: NA
J: TRBJ2-7